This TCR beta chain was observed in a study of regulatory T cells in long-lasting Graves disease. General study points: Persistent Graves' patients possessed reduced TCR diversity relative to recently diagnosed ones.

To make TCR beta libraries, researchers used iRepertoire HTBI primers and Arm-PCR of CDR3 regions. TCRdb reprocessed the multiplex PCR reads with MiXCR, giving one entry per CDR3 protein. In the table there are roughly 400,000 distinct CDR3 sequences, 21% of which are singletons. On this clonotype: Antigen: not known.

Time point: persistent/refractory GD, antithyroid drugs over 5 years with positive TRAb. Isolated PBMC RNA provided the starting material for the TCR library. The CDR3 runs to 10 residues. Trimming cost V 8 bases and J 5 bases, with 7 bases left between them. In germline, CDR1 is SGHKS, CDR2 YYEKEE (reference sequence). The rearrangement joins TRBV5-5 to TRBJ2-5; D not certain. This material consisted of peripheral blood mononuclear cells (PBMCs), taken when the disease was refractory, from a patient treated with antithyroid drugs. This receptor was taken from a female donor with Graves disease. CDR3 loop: CASIKETQYF. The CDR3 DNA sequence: TGTGCCAGTATAAAGGAGACCCAGTACTTC.